This T cell receptor beta chain stems from a study of cytomegalovirus exposure and HLA in healthy donors. As concerns this clone: Its antigen is undetermined.

PCR was performed using 60 Vbeta and 13 Jbeta primers. Sequencing used immunoSEQ multiplex PCR; TCRdb keeps in-frame clones, though not all of them. The sample data list 180,000 or so clones. The V and J ends lost 5 bases and 8 bases, in that order; junction bases with no gene match: 12. CDR1 is SGHTA and CDR2 is FQGTGA in the germline V gene. This CDR3 is 15 amino acids long. Study-level points and caveats: CMV serostatus was the sole immune exposure data available. Across donors, most TCRs were seen rarely, yet some public ones were widespread.

The sequencing input was PBMCs. This receptor was taken from a boy aged 5 to 17 in good health and CMV-seronegative. The chain has TRBV7-3 and TRBJ2-1; 7 bases fit TRBD2. The CDR3 region is CASSPGGFPMDEQFF. The DNA for the CDR3 is TGTGCCAGCAGCCCCGGGGGGTTCCCTATGGATGAGCAGTTCTTC.